The clone carrying this T cell receptor beta chain has only a few counts. Antigen unknown. V lost 4 bases and J 4 bases, leaving 10 bases between the germline ends. Germline V gives CDR1 SQVTM, CDR2 ANQGSEA. CDR3 length: 12 residues. These data originate in a study of T-cell reconstitution after alpha-beta-depleted transplantation in children. Whole-study findings and limits: Roughly two months post-transplant, alpha-beta T cells reportedly originated from several hundred graft clones that had expanded.

During its preparation, the TCRbeta library received unique molecular identifiers. TCRdb re-called the PCR reads with MiXCR, one entry per CDR3 protein. Of around 440,000 distinct CDR3 sequences detected, around 15% appear once; the ten largest clones hold roughly 29%. The clonotype comes from a boy less than two years old who had a stem cell transplant for Wiskott-Aldrich syndrome, so the T cells may come from the graft donor. J is TRBJ2-5 and V is TRBV29-1; weak D call: TRBD2 (6 bases). The sample in question was PBMCs, mostly from graft donor cells, obtained 360 days after TCRalphabeta/CD19-depleted stem cell transplant. CDR3: CSVGLGGETQYF. CDR3 nucleotide sequence: TGCAGCGTTGGTCTGGGGGGAGAGACCCAGTACTTC.